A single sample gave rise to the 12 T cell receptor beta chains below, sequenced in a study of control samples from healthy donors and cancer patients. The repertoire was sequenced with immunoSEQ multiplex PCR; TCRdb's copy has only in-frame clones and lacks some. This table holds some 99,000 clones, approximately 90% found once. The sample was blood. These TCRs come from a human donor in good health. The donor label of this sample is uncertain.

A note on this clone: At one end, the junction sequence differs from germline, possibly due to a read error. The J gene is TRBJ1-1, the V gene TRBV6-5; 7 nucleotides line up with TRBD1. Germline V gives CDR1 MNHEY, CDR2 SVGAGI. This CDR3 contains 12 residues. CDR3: CASSKGAQNILF. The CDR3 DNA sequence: TGTGCCAGCAGTAAGGGGGCTCAGAACATCCTCTTT.

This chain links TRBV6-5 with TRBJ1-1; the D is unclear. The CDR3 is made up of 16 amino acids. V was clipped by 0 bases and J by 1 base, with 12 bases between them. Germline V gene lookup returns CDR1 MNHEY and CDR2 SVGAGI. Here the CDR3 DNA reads TGTGCCAGCAGTTACTCGATACGTCGGGGGAACACTGAAGCTTTCTTT. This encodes CASSYSIRRGNTEAFF.

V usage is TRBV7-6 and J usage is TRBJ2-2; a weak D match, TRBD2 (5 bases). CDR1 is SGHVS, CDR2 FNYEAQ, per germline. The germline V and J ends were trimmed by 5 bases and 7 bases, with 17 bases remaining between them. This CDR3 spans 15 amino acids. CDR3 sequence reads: CASSPLNRGHGELFF. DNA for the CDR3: TGTGCCAGCAGCCCCCTGAATCGGGGTCACGGGGAGCTGTTTTTT.

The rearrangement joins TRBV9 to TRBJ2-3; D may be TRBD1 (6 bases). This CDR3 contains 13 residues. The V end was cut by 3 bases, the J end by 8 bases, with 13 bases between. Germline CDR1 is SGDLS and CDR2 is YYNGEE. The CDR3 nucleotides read TGTGCCAGCAGCGCTGAAACAGGGCGTACGCAGTATTTT. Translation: CASSAETGRTQYF.

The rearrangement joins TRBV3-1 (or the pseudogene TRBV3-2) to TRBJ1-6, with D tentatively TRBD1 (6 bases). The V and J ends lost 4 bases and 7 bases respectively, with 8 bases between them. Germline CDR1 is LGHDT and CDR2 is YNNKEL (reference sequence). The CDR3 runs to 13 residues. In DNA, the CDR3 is TGTGCCAGCAGCCGAACAGGGAATTCACCCCTCCACTTT. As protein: CASSRTGNSPLHF.

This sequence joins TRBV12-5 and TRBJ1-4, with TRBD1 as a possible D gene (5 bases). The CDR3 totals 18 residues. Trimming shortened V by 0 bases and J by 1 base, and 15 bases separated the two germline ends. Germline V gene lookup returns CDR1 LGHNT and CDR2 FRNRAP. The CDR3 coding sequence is TGTGCTAGTGGTTTGGTAAGACAGTCTACGATAACTAATGAAAAACTGTTTTTT. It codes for CASGLVRQSTITNEKLFF.

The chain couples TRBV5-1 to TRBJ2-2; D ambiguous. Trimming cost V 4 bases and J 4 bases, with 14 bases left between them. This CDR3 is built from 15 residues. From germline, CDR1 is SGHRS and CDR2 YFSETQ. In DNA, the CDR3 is TGCGCCAGCAGCCCGGGCGTCGCGGTCACCGGGGAGCTGTTTTTT. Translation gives CASSPGVAVTGELFF. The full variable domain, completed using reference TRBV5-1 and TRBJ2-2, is KAGVTQTPRYLIKTRGQQVTLSCSPISGHRSVSWYQQTPGQGLQFLFEYFSETQRNKGNFPGRFSGRQFSNSRSEMNVSTLELGDSALYLCASSPGVAVTGELFFGEGSRLTVL.

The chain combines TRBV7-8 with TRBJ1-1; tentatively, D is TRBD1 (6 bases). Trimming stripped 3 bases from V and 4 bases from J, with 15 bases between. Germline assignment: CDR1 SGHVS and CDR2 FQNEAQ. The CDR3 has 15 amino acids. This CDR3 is CASSLGVGQSTEAFF. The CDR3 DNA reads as TGTGCCAGCAGCTTGGGAGTCGGACAGAGCACTGAAGCTTTCTTT.

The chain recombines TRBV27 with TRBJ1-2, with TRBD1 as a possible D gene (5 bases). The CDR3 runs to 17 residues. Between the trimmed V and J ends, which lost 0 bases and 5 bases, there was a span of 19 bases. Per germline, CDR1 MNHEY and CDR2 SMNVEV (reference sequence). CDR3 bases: TGTGCCAGCAGTTTATCCGTCGCCGGGGCTGGAGGATATGGCTACACCTTC. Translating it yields CASSLSVAGAGGYGYTF.

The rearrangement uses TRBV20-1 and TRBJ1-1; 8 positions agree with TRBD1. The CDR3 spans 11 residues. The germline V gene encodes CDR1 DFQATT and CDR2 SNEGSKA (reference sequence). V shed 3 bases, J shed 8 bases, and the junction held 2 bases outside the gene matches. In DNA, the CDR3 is TGCAGTGCTAGCCGGGACAGGGAAGCTTTCTTT. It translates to CSASRDREAFF.

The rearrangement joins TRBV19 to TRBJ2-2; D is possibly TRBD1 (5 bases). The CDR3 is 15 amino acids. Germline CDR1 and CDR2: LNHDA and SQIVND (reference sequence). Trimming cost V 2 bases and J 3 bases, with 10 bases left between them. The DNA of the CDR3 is TGTGCCAGTAGTATAAGGGGTTTCGACACCGGGGAGCTGTTTTTT. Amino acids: CASSIRGFDTGELFF.

The CDR3 is CASSPVLPRRQPQHF. Written as DNA, the CDR3 is TGTGCCAGCAGCCCGGTCCTCCCTAGGAGGCAGCCCCAGCATTTT. The genes are TRBV6-2 or TRBV6-3 and TRBJ1-5; D is unclear. The CDR3 spans 15 residues. V gave up 6 bases and J gave up 7 bases, with 19 bases separating them. Germline lookup yields CDR1 MNHEY and CDR2 SVGEGT.